This T cell receptor (beta chain) appears in the sequencing data of a study of blood T cell repertoires in COVID-19. This CDR3 has 17 amino acids. From germline, CDR1 is SGHRS and CDR2 YFSETQ. Trimming cost V 1 base and J 2 bases, with 13 bases left between them. Measured with immunoSEQ multiplex PCR; TCRdb has only the in-frame clones, and not every one. Among 180,000 or so clones listed, around 80% were seen once. The sequenced sample consisted of PBMCs or T cells enriched from blood (not recorded which). The TCR comes from a man in his fifties or sixties who had recovered from COVID-19. The rearrangement joins TRBV5-1 to TRBJ2-6, with D possibly TRBD1 on 5 matching bases. CDR3 sequence (DNA): TGCGCCAGCAGCTTGACAGGCCCTCAGGCTGGGGCCAACGTCCTGACTTTC. It yields the protein CASSLTGPQAGANVLTF.